The sample holds one count of the clone carrying this T cell receptor (beta chain). Its antigen is as yet unknown. This entry belongs to a study of shared clonotypes between healthy human individuals. Study conclusions and caveats: The generation probabilities recorded for non-shared clonotypes fell below those of clonotypes shared by all four donors. Naive subsets, compared against memory subsets, generally had larger estimated richness values.

V gave up 5 bases and J gave up 0 bases, with 23 bases separating them. The CDR3 runs 19 residues. CDR1 is SNHLY, CDR2 FYNNEI, per germline. Selected positively for CCR7 and CD45RO-negative, naive CD8 cells excluded terminally differentiated effector memory CD45RA+ cells. Every donor was a Caucasian adult from Nashville, Tennessee. Generated by immunoSEQ multiplex PCR, the TCRdb table keeps only in-frame clones and is missing some. The repertoire holds about 1,800,000 clones, with roughly 95% as singletons. This rearrangement joins TRBV2 to TRBJ1-5; the D gene is possibly TRBD1 (6 bases). The sample was naive CD8+ T cells sorted from blood. The TCR originated in a young man in good health. The CDR3 loop is CASSRGTPIDSDSNQPQHF. The CDR3 DNA follows: TGTGCCAGCAGTCGGGGGACACCTATCGACTCTGATAGCAATCAGCCCCAGCATTTT.